Listed below are T cell receptor beta chains from one sample, sequenced in a study of identical twins. TCRdb passed the 5' RACE reads through MiXCR, listing each CDR3 protein once. Among roughly 540,000 distinct CDR3 sequences listed, roughly 21% were seen once. This sample was shared with a second study, whose subject was T cells expressing NK-cell markers.

The sample was CD4+ T cells sorted from blood. The receptors shown here come from a young woman in good health. The CDR3 runs from the conserved cysteine through the conserved F or W. The order of the fields is D gene, V gene, J gene, clone size, CDR3 DNA, CDR3 protein. A D gene is named only where the DNA matches it firmly. Not every row has a clone size; where given, it reads once, few, many or a size class.

TRBD2,TRBV5-5,TRBJ2-3,-,TGTGCCAGCAGCTTGGTTAGCGGGAGGAGCACAGATACGCAGTATTTT,CASSLVSGRSTDTQYF
TRBD1,TRBV12-3/TRBV12-4,TRBJ2-1,many,TGTGCCAGCAGCATTGACAGGGGGCGCCCATTTGAGCAGTTCTTC,CASSIDRGRPFEQFF
-,TRBV20-1,TRBJ2-5,-,TGCAGTGCTAGAGATCGGGCAGGGCGGGAGACCCAGTACTTC,CSARDRAGRETQYF
TRBD1,TRBV4-3,TRBJ2-7,-,TGCGCCAGCAGCCAATCCGGGACAGGGTGGGTGCAGTACTTC,CASSQSGTGWVQYF
-,TRBV5-1,TRBJ2-7,few,TGCGCCAGCAGCTCCTCGTGGGGCTCCTACGAGCAGTACTTC,CASSSSWGSYEQYF
TRBD2,TRBV20-1,TRBJ2-5,few,TGCAGTGCTAGGATGGCTAGCGGGAGGGCCAGGGAGACCCAGTACTTC,CSARMASGRARETQYF
-,TRBV20-1,TRBJ2-7,-,TGCAGTTGCCTTAGGGACTCCTCCTACGAGCAGTACTTC,CSCLRDSSYEQYF
TRBD2,TRBV5-1,TRBJ2-3,-,TGCGCCAGCAGCTTCCGACTAGCGGGGGGGGTCACAGATACGCAGTATTTT,CASSFRLAGGVTDTQYF
TRBD2,TRBV11-2,TRBJ2-5,-,TGTGCCAGCAACCCTCTAGCGGGAAGAGAGACCCAGTACTTC,CASNPLAGRETQYF
-,TRBV30,TRBJ1-2,-,TGTGCCTGGAGTGTACAGAGAGGGTACGGCTACACCTTC,CAWSVQRGYGYTF
TRBD1,TRBV5-1,TRBJ1-1,many,TGCGCCAGCAGCTTGGGCAGGGGGCGGACTGAAGCTTTCTTT,CASSLGRGRTEAFF
-,TRBV20-1,TRBJ1-1,few,TGCAGTGCTAGAGCCGGGACAATGAACACTGAAGCTTTCTTT,CSARAGTMNTEAFF
-,TRBV12-3/TRBV12-4,TRBJ1-1,-,TGTGCCAGCAGTTTTCTTACTGAAGCTTTCTTT,CASSFLTEAFF
-,TRBV20-1,TRBJ2-6,few,TGCAGTGCTAGGGCCAAGACGAATTCTGGGGCCAACGTCCTGACTTTC,CSARAKTNSGANVLTF
-,TRBV11-2,TRBJ2-1,few,TGTGCCAGCAGCTTTGGGGGGGCGAATTCGAATGAGCAGTTCTTC,CASSFGGANSNEQFF
-,TRBV12-3/TRBV12-4,TRBJ1-2,many,TGTGCCAGCAGTTTTTCAAGGAGTAACTATGGCTACACCTTC,CASSFSRSNYGYTF
-,TRBV20-1,TRBJ2-1,-,TGCAGTGTACGGGTTTCCAGCTCCTACAATGAGCAGTTCTTC,CSVRVSSSYNEQFF
-,TRBV18,TRBJ1-1,-,TGTGCCAGCTCGCCCAACGAGGGTCTCAGCACTGAAGCTTTCTTT,CASSPNEGLSTEAFF
-,TRBV3-1,TRBJ2-5,few,TGTGCCAGCAGCCTCTCTCCCCCGACCCAGTACTTC,CASSLSPPTQYF
TRBD1,TRBV12-3/TRBV12-4,TRBJ2-1,-,TGTGCCAGCAGAGTCGGGGACAGGGGAACAAATGAGCAGTTCTTC,CASRVGDRGTNEQFF
TRBD2,TRBV28,TRBJ2-1,few,TGTGCCAGCATTAACCTCGGGGGGGCACATCACAATGAGCAGTTCTTC,CASINLGGAHHNEQFF
TRBD2,TRBV15,TRBJ2-7,-,TGTGCCACCAGCAGATCCAAGACTAGCGGGGGGCCCGAGCAGTACTTC,CATSRSKTSGGPEQYF
-,TRBV29-1,TRBJ2-3,few,TGCAGCGTTGAAGATCGGGGCAGGGTCGCAGATACGCAGTATTTT,CSVEDRGRVADTQYF
TRBD1,TRBV5-1,TRBJ1-4,-,TGCGCCAGCAGCTTTCAGGGGGGTGAAAAACTGTTTTTT,CASSFQGGEKLFF
TRBD2,TRBV20-1,TRBJ2-7,few,TGCAGTGCTCCTGCTAGCGGGAGCCCCTACGAGCAGTACTTC,CSAPASGSPYEQYF
-,TRBV18,TRBJ2-5,-,TGTGCCAGCTCAGCCGACAGCCAAGAGACCCAGTACTTC,CASSADSQETQYF
TRBD2,TRBV4-2,TRBJ2-5,-,TGTGCCAGCAGCCAACGACTAGCGGGGAGGGGGTCCCAAGAGACCCAGTACTTC,CASSQRLAGRGSQETQYF
TRBD1,TRBV4-3,TRBJ2-4,-,TGCGCCAGCAGCCAAGGAAGGGGGACAGGGGGGACAGCCAAAAACATTCAGTACTTC,CASSQGRGTGGTAKNIQYF
-,TRBV7-2,TRBJ2-1,few,TGTGCCAGCAGAATAGCCGGGGGCCTATCCTACTCCTACAATGAGCAGTTCTTC,CASRIAGGLSYSYNEQFF
-,TRBV14,TRBJ2-1,-,TGTGCCAGCAGCCTCCAGAGGGGGCCTAGCGGCGTTTACAATGAGCAGTTCTTC,CASSLQRGPSGVYNEQFF
TRBD2,TRBV20-1,TRBJ2-7,few,TGCAGTGCAGCTGGACTAGTCGGTTCCCACGAGCAGTACTTC,CSAAGLVGSHEQYF
TRBD2,TRBV5-1,TRBJ2-1,many,TGCGCCAGCAGCTTGGGACTAGCGGCGTACAATGAGCAGTTCTTC,CASSLGLAAYNEQFF
-,TRBV3-1,TRBJ2-7,-,TGTGCCAGCAGCCAGGGGGGACGGTACGAGCAGTACTTC,CASSQGGRYEQYF